This is a list of T cell receptor beta chains from one sample in a study of OX40 agonist ivuxolimab in advanced cancers. Some clones are missing from TCRdb's copy, which holds only in-frame ones; the method was immunoSEQ multiplex PCR. Of nearly 80,000 clones in the sample, about 83% were seen once. Sequenced material: CD4+ or CD8+ T cells sorted from blood, taken in a trial of the OX40 agonist ivuxolimab. The receptors here all came from an adult with an advanced solid tumor such as melanoma, head and neck, liver or kidney cancer. Both conserved end residues are part of each CDR3. Not every row has a clone size; where given, it reads once, few, many or a size class.

CDR3: CASSSRLAGGGETQYF
length: 16
J: TRBJ2-5
V: TRBV9
size: .

CDR3: CASSSYYEQYF
length: 11
J: TRBJ2-7
V: TRBV7-2
size: .

CDR3: CTSSPRGTGLTGELFF
length: 16
J: TRBJ2-2
V: TRBV1
size: .

CDR3: CASSELGQVYEQYF
length: 14
J: TRBJ2-7
V: TRBV25-1
size: .

CDR3: CASTRTSGSGTGELFF
length: 16
J: TRBJ2-2
V: TRBV19
size: .

CDR3: CASSLGPGGAGELFF
length: 15
J: TRBJ2-2
V: TRBV5-1
size: .

CDR3: CASSLLVVRQGGEKLFF
length: 17
J: TRBJ1-4
V: TRBV7-9
size: .

CDR3: CASSLAGVGETQYF
length: 14
J: TRBJ2-5
V: TRBV5-4
size: .

CDR3: CASSLPTRRDNEQFF
length: 15
J: TRBJ2-1
V: TRBV7-2
size: .

CDR3: CASSLERGEQYF
length: 12
J: TRBJ2-7
V: TRBV6-5
size: .

CDR3: CASSTGRDQPQHF
length: 13
J: TRBJ1-5
V: TRBV5-1
size: .

CDR3: CASSFLAGWGDTQYF
length: 15
J: TRBJ2-3
V: TRBV7-2
size: .

CDR3: CASSLGSQETQYF
length: 13
J: TRBJ2-5
V: TRBV6-5
size: .

CDR3: CASTPLGPGDYGYTF
length: 15
J: TRBJ1-2
V: TRBV6-5
size: .

CDR3: CASSKKKGNRGSDEANSPLHF
length: 21
J: TRBJ1-6
V: TRBV21-1
size: .

CDR3: CASSLGGENTGELFF
length: 15
J: TRBJ2-2
V: TRBV5-1
size: .

CDR3: CASSAQLNTEAFF
length: 13
J: TRBJ1-1
V: TRBV19
size: .

CDR3: CASKVRTPNTGELFF
length: 15
J: TRBJ2-2
V: TRBV19
size: .

CDR3: CASSWWGYRGSGNEQFF
length: 17
J: TRBJ2-1
V: TRBV27
size: .

CDR3: CASSTTFSDPDTQYF
length: 15
J: TRBJ2-3
V: TRBV4-3
size: few

CDR3: CASSNPQGIGGNTIYF
length: 16
J: TRBJ1-3
V: TRBV7-2
size: .

CDR3: CASSHRTGDAEAFF
length: 14
J: TRBJ1-1
V: TRBV4-3
size: .

CDR3: CASSLQSGTGFGEQFF
length: 16
J: TRBJ2-1
V: TRBV6-5
size: .

CDR3: CASSLITGSDTQYF
length: 14
J: TRBJ2-3
V: TRBV7-7
size: .

CDR3: CSARTSGSNEQFF
length: 13
J: TRBJ2-1
V: TRBV29-1
size: .

CDR3: CASSSQGGEYGYTF
length: 14
J: TRBJ1-2
V: TRBV5-1
size: .

CDR3: CASSDLGSYNEQFF
length: 14
J: TRBJ2-1
V: TRBV25-1
size: medium-sized

CDR3: CASSATTSGGSNEQFF
length: 16
J: TRBJ2-1
V: TRBV9
size: .

CDR3: CAWRQYNEQFF
length: 11
J: TRBJ2-1
V: TRBV30
size: .

CDR3: CASSPGTGGEYGYTF
length: 15
J: TRBJ1-2
V: TRBV18
size: .

CDR3: CAISVGTANTGELFF
length: 15
J: TRBJ2-2
V: TRBV10-3
size: .

CDR3: CASSSRDPYNSPLHF
length: 15
J: TRBJ1-6
V: TRBV5-4
size: .

CDR3: CASSVASSYNEQFF
length: 14
J: TRBJ2-1
V: TRBV9
size: .

CDR3: CASSWTENTEAFF
length: 13
J: TRBJ1-1
V: TRBV7-2
size: .

CDR3: CASSIPGRWGVGTEAFF
length: 17
J: TRBJ1-1
V: TRBV11-2
size: .

CDR3: CASSLLSQTGAFF
length: 13
J: TRBJ1-1
V: TRBV7-2
size: .

CDR3: CAWSVGGSGNEQFF
length: 14
J: TRBJ2-1
V: TRBV30
size: .

CDR3: CASSTGLAGGSDTQYF
length: 16
J: TRBJ2-3
V: TRBV5-4
size: few

CDR3: CASSLGSGYNEQFF
length: 14
J: TRBJ2-1
V: TRBV7-9
size: .

CDR3: CASRGSATGTNTGELFF
length: 17
J: TRBJ2-2
V: TRBV2
size: .

CDR3: CASSIRQETQYF
length: 12
J: TRBJ2-5
V: TRBV5-6
size: .

CDR3: CASSVNGGAWDNEQFF
length: 16
J: TRBJ2-1
V: TRBV9
size: .

CDR3: CAISETQVPGNTIYF
length: 15
J: TRBJ1-3
V: TRBV10-3
size: .

CDR3: CASSKDRGALNTEAFF
length: 16
J: TRBJ1-1
V: TRBV7-8
size: .

CDR3: CASSLDPGNTGELFF
length: 15
J: TRBJ2-2
V: TRBV11-2
size: .

CDR3: CASSSLSEVAGANVLTF
length: 17
J: TRBJ2-6
V: TRBV5-6
size: once

CDR3: CASSLGQMNTEAFF
length: 14
J: TRBJ1-1
V: TRBV5-1
size: few

CDR3: CASSYGPLNQPQHF
length: 14
J: TRBJ1-5
V: TRBV6-6
size: .

CDR3: CASSQGRINSPLHF
length: 14
J: TRBJ1-6
V: TRBV5-6
size: .

CDR3: CVQTGTLYEQYF
length: 12
J: TRBJ2-7
V: TRBV19
size: .

CDR3: CASSLEHSDYGYTF
length: 14
J: TRBJ1-2
V: TRBV7-2
size: .

CDR3: CASSQVPLEEGYIQYF
length: 16
J: TRBJ2-4
V: TRBV4-2
size: .

CDR3: CASSPLDTNYGYTF
length: 14
J: TRBJ1-2
V: TRBV18
size: .